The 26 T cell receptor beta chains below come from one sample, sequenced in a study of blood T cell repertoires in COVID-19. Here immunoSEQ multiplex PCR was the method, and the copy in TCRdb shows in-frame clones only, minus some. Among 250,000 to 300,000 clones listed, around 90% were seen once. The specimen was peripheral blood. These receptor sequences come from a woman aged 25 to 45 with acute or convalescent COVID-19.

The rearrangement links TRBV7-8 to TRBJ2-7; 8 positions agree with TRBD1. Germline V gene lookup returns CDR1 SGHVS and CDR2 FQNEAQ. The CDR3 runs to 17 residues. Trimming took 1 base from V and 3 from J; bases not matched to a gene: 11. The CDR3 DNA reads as TGTGCCAGCAGCTTAGGGATCGGCAGGGGGCCATTCTACGAGCAGTACTTC. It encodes CASSLGIGRGPFYEQYF.

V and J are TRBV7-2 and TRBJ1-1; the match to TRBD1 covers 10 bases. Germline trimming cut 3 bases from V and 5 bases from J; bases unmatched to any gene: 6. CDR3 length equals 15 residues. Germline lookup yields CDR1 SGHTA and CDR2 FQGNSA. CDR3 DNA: TGTGCCAGCAGCTTCGGGGGACAGGGGAGGACTGAAGCTTTCTTT. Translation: CASSFGGQGRTEAFF.

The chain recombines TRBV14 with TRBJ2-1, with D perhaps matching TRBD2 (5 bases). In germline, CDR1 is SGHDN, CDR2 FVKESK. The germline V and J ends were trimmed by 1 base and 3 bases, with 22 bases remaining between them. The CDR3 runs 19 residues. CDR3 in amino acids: CASSQVGGGQLPNYNEQFF. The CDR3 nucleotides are TGTGCCAGCAGCCAAGTTGGCGGAGGTCAACTCCCAAACTACAATGAGCAGTTCTTC.

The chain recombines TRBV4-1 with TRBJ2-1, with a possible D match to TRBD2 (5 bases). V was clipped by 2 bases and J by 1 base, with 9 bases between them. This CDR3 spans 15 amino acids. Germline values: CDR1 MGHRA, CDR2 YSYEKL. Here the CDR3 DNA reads TGCGCCAGCAGCCAATTCAGCGGTTCCTACAATGAGCAGTTCTTC. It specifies CASSQFSGSYNEQFF.

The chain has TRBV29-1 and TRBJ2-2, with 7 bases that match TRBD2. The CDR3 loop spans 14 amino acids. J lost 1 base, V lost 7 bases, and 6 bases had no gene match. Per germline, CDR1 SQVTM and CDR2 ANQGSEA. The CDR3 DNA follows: TGCAGCGCTGGACTAGGGATGAACACCGGGGAGCTGTTTTTT. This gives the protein CSAGLGMNTGELFF.

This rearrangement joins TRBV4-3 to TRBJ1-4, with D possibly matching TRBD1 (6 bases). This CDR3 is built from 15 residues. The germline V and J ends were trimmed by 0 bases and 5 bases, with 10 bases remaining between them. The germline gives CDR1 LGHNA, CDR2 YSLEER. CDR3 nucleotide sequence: TGCGCCAGCAGCCAAGATAGCCAGGGGAATGAAAAACTGTTTTTT. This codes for CASSQDSQGNEKLFF.

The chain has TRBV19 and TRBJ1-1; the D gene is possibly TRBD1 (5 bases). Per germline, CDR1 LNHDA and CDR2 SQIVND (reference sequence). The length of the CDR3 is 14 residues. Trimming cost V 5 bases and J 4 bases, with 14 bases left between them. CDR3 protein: CASSPQARGTEAFF. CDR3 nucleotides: TGTGCCAGTAGTCCACAGGCTCGCGGCACTGAAGCTTTCTTT.

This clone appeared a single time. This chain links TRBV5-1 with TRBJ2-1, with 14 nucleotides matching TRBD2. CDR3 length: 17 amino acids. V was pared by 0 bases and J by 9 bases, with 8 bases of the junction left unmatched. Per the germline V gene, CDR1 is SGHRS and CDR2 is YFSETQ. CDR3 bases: TGCGCCAGCAGCTTGGGACTAGCGGGAGGGTCTGTGCCTGAGCAGTTCTTC. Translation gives CASSLGLAGGSVPEQFF.

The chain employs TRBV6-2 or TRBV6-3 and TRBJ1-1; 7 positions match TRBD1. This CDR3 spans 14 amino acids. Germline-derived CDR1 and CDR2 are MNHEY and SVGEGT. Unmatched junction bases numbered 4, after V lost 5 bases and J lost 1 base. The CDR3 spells CASSRGQQNTEAFF. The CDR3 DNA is TGTGCCAGCAGTCGGGGACAGCAGAACACTGAAGCTTTCTTT.

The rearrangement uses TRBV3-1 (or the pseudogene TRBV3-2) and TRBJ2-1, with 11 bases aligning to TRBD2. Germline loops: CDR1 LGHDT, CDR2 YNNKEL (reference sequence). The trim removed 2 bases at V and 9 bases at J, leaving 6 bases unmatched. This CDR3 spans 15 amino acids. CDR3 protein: CASSQTTSGRTEQFF. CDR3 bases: TGTGCCAGCAGCCAAACAACTAGCGGGAGAACTGAGCAGTTCTTC.

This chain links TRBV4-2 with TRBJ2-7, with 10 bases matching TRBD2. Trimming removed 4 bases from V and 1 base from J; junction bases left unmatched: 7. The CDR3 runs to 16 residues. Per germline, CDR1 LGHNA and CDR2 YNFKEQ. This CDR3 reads CASSRIRTSGSYEQYF. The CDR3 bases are TGTGCCAGCAGCCGAATTCGGACTAGCGGATCCTACGAGCAGTACTTC.

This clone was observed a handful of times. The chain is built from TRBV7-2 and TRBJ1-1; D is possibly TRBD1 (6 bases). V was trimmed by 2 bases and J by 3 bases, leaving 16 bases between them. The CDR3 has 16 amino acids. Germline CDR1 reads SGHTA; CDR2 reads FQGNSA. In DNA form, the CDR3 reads TGTGCCAGCAGCTTACCGCTTCGGGCAGGGGACACTGAAGCTTTCTTT. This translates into CASSLPLRAGDTEAFF.

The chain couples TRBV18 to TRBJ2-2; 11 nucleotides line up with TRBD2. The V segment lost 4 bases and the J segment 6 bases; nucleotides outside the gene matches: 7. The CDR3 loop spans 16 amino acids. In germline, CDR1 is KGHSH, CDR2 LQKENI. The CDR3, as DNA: TGTGCCAGCTCACTAAATCCACTAGCGGGAGCCGGGGAGCTGTTTTTT. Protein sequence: CASSLNPLAGAGELFF.

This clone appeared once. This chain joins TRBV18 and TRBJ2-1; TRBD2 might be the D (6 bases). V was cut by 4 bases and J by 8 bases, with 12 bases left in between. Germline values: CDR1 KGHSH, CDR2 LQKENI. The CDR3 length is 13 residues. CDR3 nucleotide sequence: TGTGCCAGCTCACGGACGGGGGTGGATGAGCAGTTCTTC. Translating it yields CASSRTGVDEQFF.

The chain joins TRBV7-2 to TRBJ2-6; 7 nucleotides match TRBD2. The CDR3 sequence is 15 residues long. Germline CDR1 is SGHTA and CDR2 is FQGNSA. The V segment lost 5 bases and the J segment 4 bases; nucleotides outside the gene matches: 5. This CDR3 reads CASSIGRVGANVLTF. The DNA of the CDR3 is TGTGCCAGCAGCATAGGGAGGGTGGGGGCCAACGTCCTGACTTTC. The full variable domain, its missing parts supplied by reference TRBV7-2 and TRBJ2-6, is GAGVSQSPSNKVTEKGKDVELRCDPISGHTALYWYRQSLGQGLEFLIYFQGNSAPDKSGLPSDRFSAERTGGSVSTLTIQRTQQEDSAVYLCASSIGRVGANVLTFGAGSRLTVL.

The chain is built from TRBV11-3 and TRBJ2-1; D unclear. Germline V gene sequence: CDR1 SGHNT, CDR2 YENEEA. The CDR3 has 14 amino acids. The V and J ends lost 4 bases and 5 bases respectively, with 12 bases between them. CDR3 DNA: TGTGCCAGCAGCTCGTACCCGGTTAACAATGAGCAGTTCTTC. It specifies CASSSYPVNNEQFF.

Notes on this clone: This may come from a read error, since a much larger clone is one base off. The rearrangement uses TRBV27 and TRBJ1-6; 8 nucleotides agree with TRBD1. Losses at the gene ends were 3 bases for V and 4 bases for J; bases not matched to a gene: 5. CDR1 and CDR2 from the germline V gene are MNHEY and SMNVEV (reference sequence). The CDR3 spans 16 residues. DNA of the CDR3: TGTGCCAGCAGTTTCAGGACAGGGCTTTATAATTCACCCCTCCACTTT. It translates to CASSFRTGLYNSPLHF.

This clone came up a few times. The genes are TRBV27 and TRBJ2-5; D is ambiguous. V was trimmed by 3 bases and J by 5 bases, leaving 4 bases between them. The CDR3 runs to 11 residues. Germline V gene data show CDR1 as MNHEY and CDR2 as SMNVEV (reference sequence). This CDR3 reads CASSFRETQYF. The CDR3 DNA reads TGTGCCAGCAGTTTCCGGGAGACCCAGTACTTC.

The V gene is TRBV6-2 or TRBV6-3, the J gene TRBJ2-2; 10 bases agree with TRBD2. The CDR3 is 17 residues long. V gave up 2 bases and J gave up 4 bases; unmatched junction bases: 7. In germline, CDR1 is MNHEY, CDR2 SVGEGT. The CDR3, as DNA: TGTGCCAGCAGTTACGGTCTAGCGGGAGCCCGCACCGGGGAGCTGTTTTTT. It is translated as CASSYGLAGARTGELFF.

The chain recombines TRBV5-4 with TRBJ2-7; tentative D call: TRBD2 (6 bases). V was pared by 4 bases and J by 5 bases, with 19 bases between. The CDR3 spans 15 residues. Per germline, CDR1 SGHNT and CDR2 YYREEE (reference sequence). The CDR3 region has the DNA TGTGCCAGCAGCCCTGGTTTGGAGGGCCCGGACGAGCAGTACTTC. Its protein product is CASSPGLEGPDEQYF.

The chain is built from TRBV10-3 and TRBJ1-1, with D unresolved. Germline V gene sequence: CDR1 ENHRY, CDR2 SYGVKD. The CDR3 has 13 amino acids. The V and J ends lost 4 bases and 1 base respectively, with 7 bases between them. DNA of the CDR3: TGTGCCATCAGTGTCGGAGGGAACACTGAAGCTTTCTTT. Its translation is CAISVGGNTEAFF.

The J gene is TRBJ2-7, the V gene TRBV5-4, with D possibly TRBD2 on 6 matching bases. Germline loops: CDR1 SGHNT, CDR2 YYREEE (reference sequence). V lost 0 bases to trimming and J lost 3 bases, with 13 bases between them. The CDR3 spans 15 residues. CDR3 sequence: CASSLDGRIYYEQYF. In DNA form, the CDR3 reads TGTGCCAGCAGCTTGGACGGGAGAATCTACTACGAGCAGTACTTC.

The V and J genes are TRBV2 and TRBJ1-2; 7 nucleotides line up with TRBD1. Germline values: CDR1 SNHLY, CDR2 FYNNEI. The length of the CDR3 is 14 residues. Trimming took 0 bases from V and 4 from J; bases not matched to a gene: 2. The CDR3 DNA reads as TGTGCCAGCAGTGAAGCGAGGGGGCTCTATGGCTACACCTTC. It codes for CASSEARGLYGYTF.

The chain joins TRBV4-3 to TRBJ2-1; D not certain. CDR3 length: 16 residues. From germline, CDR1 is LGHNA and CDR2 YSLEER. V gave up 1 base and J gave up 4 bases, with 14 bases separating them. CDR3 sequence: CASSQAVRQVYNEQFF. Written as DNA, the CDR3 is TGCGCCAGCAGCCAAGCTGTTAGGCAGGTGTACAATGAGCAGTTCTTC.

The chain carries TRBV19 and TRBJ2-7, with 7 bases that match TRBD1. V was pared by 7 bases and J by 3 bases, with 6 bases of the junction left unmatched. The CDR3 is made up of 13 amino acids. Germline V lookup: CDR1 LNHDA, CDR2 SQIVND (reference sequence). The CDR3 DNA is TGTGCCAGTATTGGGCAGGGGGACTACGAGCAGTACTTC. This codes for CASIGQGDYEQYF.

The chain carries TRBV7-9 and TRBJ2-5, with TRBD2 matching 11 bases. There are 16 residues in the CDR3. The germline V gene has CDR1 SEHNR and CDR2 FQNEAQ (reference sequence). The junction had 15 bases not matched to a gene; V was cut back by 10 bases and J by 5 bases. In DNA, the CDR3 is TGTGCCAACCACCAACTCCCGGGACTAGCGGTGGAGACCCAGTACTTC. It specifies CANHQLPGLAVETQYF.